This T cell receptor (beta chain) came from a study of a mutant IDH1 vaccine in newly diagnosed glioma. Study summary: Among treated patients, approximately 60% were male and around 40% female, and mean age was approximately 43 years. Beforehand, treatment had been radiotherapy, temozolomide, or both; the majority received both.

This clone was seen only once. Its cognate antigen is unknown. A much larger clone is a single base away; this may be a read error. Sequencing was performed with immunoSEQ multiplex PCR; in TCRdb, only in-frame clones are kept and a portion is missing. The table shows tens of thousands of clones, with around 84% occurring only once. The germline V gene encodes CDR1 MRHNA and CDR2 SNTAGT. The CDR3 extends over 14 amino acids. V lost 2 bases to trimming and J lost 2 bases, with 8 bases between them. Time point specified: week 35, safety follow-up. The investigators gave 300 ug of mutant IDH1 20-mer peptide in each vaccine dose, together with topical imiquimod.

V gene TRBV6-4 combines with J gene TRBJ2-3, with D possibly TRBD2 on 7 matching bases. This specimen consisted of PBMCs, obtained from a glioma patient whose treatment included an IDH1 peptide vaccine. The TCR was taken from a woman younger than 35 with glioma. The DNA of the CDR3 is TGTGCCAGCAGTGACGGGGGGGCCACAGATACGCAGTATTTT. It specifies CASSDGGATDTQYF.